This T cell receptor (beta chain) was sequenced for a study of shared clonotypes between healthy human individuals. V shed 5 bases, J shed 7 bases, and the junction held 19 bases outside the gene matches. Germline CDR1 is SQVTM and CDR2 is ANQGSEA. CDR3 size: 17 residues. Among the unsorted PBMC samples, replicate PCRs used approximately 270 ng DNA, roughly 30,000 T cell genomes. Under the authors' procedure: There were no quality scores in the junction-only immunoSEQ sequences, so filtering differed. Repertoires were generated with immunoSEQ multiplex PCR, while TCRdb's copy carries only in-frame clones and drops some. That table furnishes V, J and clone size, whereas the DNA furnished D and trimming. The repertoire has some 92,000 clones, roughly half of them found once; the top ten carry around 15%. The table lists this clone with a few counts.

The chain employs TRBV29-1 and TRBJ2-1; TRBD2 matches at 8 bases. Sequenced sample: PBMCs. The sequence was collected from a woman between 40 and 55 years old in good health. Some clones in this sample may be carry-over from other donors' samples. In DNA form, the CDR3 reads TGCAGCGTTTCTACTGGGTTGGCGGGAGGCCCTGGGAATGAGCAGTTCTTC. It encodes CSVSTGLAGGPGNEQFF.